The clone carrying this T cell receptor (beta chain) was seen repeatedly, ten times or more. The sample is drawn from a study of spatial heterogeneity in lung cancer. Study as a whole: Samples were obtained from roughly 65 donors, all untreated early-stage non-small cell lung cancer patients. Sequence detection consistently recorded a greater number of beta-chain than alpha-chain sequences.

Time point meaning: blood at routine non-recurrence follow-up after resection. Every TCR cDNA molecule carried a tag that served as a unique molecular identifier. TCRdb fed the 5' RACE reads into MiXCR, producing one record per CDR3 protein. In the table there are roughly 30,000 distinct CDR3 sequences, less than 11% of which are singletons. Germline V CDR1 and CDR2: SEHNR, FQNEAQ (reference sequence). This CDR3 has 15 residues. Trimming removed 5 bases from V and 1 base from J; junction bases left unmatched: 7. This sequence joins TRBV7-9 and TRBJ2-5; 7 bases are a match to TRBD1. The sequence was collected from a female donor with early-stage non-small cell lung cancer. The material was PBMCs, obtained at follow-up. CDR3 protein: CASSATGDLQETQYF. The CDR3 nucleotides are TGTGCCAGCAGCGCCACAGGGGATCTCCAAGAGACCCAGTACTTC.